This is a list of T cell receptor beta chains from one sample in a study of beta chain features in type 1 diabetes. Repertoires were generated with immunoSEQ multiplex PCR, while TCRdb's copy carries only in-frame clones and drops some. The sample contains 300,000 to 400,000 clones, 8.5% to 10% of which appear only once. Sequenced: central memory CD4+ T cells from blood. These receptors were obtained from a young man with type 1 diabetes. Each CDR3 is given with its conserved first and last residue. D genes are given only for firm matches. Clone size appears in some rows only: once, few, many, or a class for an expanded clone.

clone size: .; V gene: TRBV5-1; D gene: TRBD2; J gene: TRBJ2-7; CDR3 DNA: TGCGCCAGCACCTATAGCGGGAATCAGAACGAGCAGTACTTC; CDR3 protein: CASTYSGNQNEQYF
clone size: .; V gene: TRBV5-1; D gene: TRBD1; J gene: TRBJ1-1; CDR3 DNA: TGCGCCAGCAGCTTGATCATGGGACAGGGGGCGATAAGCACTGAAGCTTTCTTT; CDR3 protein: CASSLIMGQGAISTEAFF
clone size: .; V gene: TRBV27; D gene: .; J gene: TRBJ1-1; CDR3 DNA: TGTGCCAGCAGCTTTACGACGGTTGCCACTGAAGCTTTCTTT; CDR3 protein: CASSFTTVATEAFF
clone size: .; V gene: TRBV7-2; D gene: .; J gene: TRBJ1-1; CDR3 DNA: TGTGCCAGCAGCTCCGATTACTCCACTGAAGCTTTCTTT; CDR3 protein: CASSSDYSTEAFF
clone size: .; V gene: TRBV4-1; D gene: .; J gene: TRBJ2-5; CDR3 DNA: TGTGCCAGCAGCCAAGAAAAGGGGCGGGACCAAGAGACCCAGTACTTC; CDR3 protein: CASSQEKGRDQETQYF
clone size: few; V gene: TRBV5-1; D gene: .; J gene: TRBJ2-7; CDR3 DNA: TGCGCCAGCAGCTTGGTTCAATACGAGCAGTACTTC; CDR3 protein: CASSLVQYEQYF
clone size: .; V gene: TRBV5-4; D gene: .; J gene: TRBJ2-5; CDR3 DNA: TGTGCCAGCAGCTTGGCCACAGCTCAAGAGACCCAGTACTTC; CDR3 protein: CASSLATAQETQYF
clone size: few; V gene: TRBV5-4; D gene: .; J gene: TRBJ2-5; CDR3 DNA: TGTGCCAGCAGCGGGACGGAAGAGACCCAGTACTTC; CDR3 protein: CASSGTEETQYF
clone size: few; V gene: TRBV2; D gene: .; J gene: TRBJ2-7; CDR3 DNA: TGTGCCAGCACCCAAGAGGGTTACGAGCAGTACTTC; CDR3 protein: CASTQEGYEQYF
clone size: .; V gene: TRBV7-9; D gene: .; J gene: TRBJ1-6; CDR3 DNA: TGTGCCAGCAGCTTGGGGGCCACCTCGGGGTCACCCCTCCACTTT; CDR3 protein: CASSLGATSGSPLHF
clone size: .; V gene: TRBV2; D gene: .; J gene: TRBJ1-1; CDR3 DNA: TGTGCCAGCAGTGAAGAGGTGAACACTGAAGCTTTCTTT; CDR3 protein: CASSEEVNTEAFF
clone size: few; V gene: TRBV18; D gene: .; J gene: TRBJ1-5; CDR3 DNA: TGTGCCAGCTCACCAAGCCAGGGTGAATCTCAGCCCCAGCATTTT; CDR3 protein: CASSPSQGESQPQHF
clone size: many; V gene: TRBV18; D gene: TRBD2; J gene: TRBJ2-1; CDR3 DNA: TGTGCCAGCTCACCACAGGCTAGCGGGAGGAATGAGCAGTTCTTC; CDR3 protein: CASSPQASGRNEQFF
clone size: .; V gene: TRBV6-1; D gene: TRBD1; J gene: TRBJ1-5; CDR3 DNA: TGTGCCAGCAGCTTCACCGGACAGGGAGGGCAGCCCCAGCATTTT; CDR3 protein: CASSFTGQGGQPQHF
clone size: .; V gene: TRBV6-5; D gene: .; J gene: TRBJ1-4; CDR3 DNA: TGTGCCAGCAGTTACTCAGGATATGAAAAACTGTTTTTT; CDR3 protein: CASSYSGYEKLFF
clone size: .; V gene: TRBV7-2; D gene: TRBD2; J gene: TRBJ2-7; CDR3 DNA: TGTGCCAGCAGCTTGACTAGCGGAGCATACGAGCAGTACTTC; CDR3 protein: CASSLTSGAYEQYF
clone size: few; V gene: TRBV6-5; D gene: .; J gene: TRBJ2-3; CDR3 DNA: TGTGCCAGCAGGCGACGTATTTCTAGCACAGATACGCAGTATTTT; CDR3 protein: CASRRRISSTDTQYF
clone size: many; V gene: TRBV7-2; D gene: .; J gene: TRBJ2-1; CDR3 DNA: TGTGCCAGCAGCTTAGAGCCGGGCTCCTACAATGAGCAGTTCTTC; CDR3 protein: CASSLEPGSYNEQFF
clone size: few; V gene: TRBV27; D gene: .; J gene: TRBJ2-1; CDR3 DNA: TGTGCCAGCAGTTTATCCCCCGGACGAGCCGGGGCCTACAATGAGCAGTTCTTC; CDR3 protein: CASSLSPGRAGAYNEQFF
clone size: .; V gene: TRBV7-2; D gene: .; J gene: TRBJ2-2; CDR3 DNA: TGTGCCAGCAGCTTTGTAATGGGCACCGGGGAGCTGTTTTTT; CDR3 protein: CASSFVMGTGELFF
clone size: few; V gene: TRBV2; D gene: TRBD1; J gene: TRBJ1-1; CDR3 DNA: TGTGCCAGCATCCCGGGACAGGGAGCGAACACTGAAGCTTTCTTT; CDR3 protein: CASIPGQGANTEAFF
clone size: .; V gene: TRBV4-2; D gene: .; J gene: TRBJ2-6; CDR3 DNA: TGTGCCAGCAGCTTTCAGGGATCCTCTGGGGCCAACGTCCTGACTTTC; CDR3 protein: CASSFQGSSGANVLTF
clone size: few; V gene: TRBV11-3; D gene: TRBD1; J gene: TRBJ1-2; CDR3 DNA: TGTGCCAGCAGCTCCGGACAGGGACAAGGTGGCTACACCTTC; CDR3 protein: CASSSGQGQGGYTF
clone size: .; V gene: TRBV7-2; D gene: TRBD1; J gene: TRBJ2-3; CDR3 DNA: TGTGCCAGCAGGGGAGAGGACAGGGCTAGCACAGATACGCAGTATTTT; CDR3 protein: CASRGEDRASTDTQYF
clone size: .; V gene: TRBV28; D gene: TRBD1; J gene: TRBJ1-5; CDR3 DNA: TGTGCCAGCAGGAGGGACAGGGAAGAGAGCAATCAGCCCCAGCATTTT; CDR3 protein: CASRRDREESNQPQHF
clone size: few; V gene: TRBV6-5; D gene: TRBD1; J gene: TRBJ2-2; CDR3 DNA: TGTGCCAGCAGTACCGGACAGGTAGCCGGGGAGCTGTTTTTT; CDR3 protein: CASSTGQVAGELFF
clone size: few; V gene: TRBV7-9; D gene: .; J gene: TRBJ2-3; CDR3 DNA: TGTGCTAGCAGCTTAGCGCTGGAGGATACGCAGTATTTT; CDR3 protein: CASSLALEDTQYF